This entry is about one TCR beta chain. Its cognate antigen has yet to be identified. It has no much larger one-base neighbor in the sample; base qualities were not kept. Inclusive of the bounding cysteine and phenylalanine, the CDR3 is 12 residues long. Only CDR3 DNA is held: 36 bases, read in frame from base 1. The V end loses 6 bases and the J end loses 2 bases, and a stretch of 11 bases separates them. The germline V gene specifies SQVTM as CDR1 and ANQGSEA as CDR2. This sample is part of a study of post-analysis software for immune sequencing data (dated by TCRdb to between 2014 and 2017). About the study as a whole: Recorded disease courses included relapsing-remitting, secondary progressive and progressive-relapsing multiple sclerosis, with some patients lacking subtype annotation. Patient repertoires were compared against about a dozen previously published healthy control repertoires from donors aged roughly 6 to 28 years. A subset of samples was prepared in parallel using single-end sample barcoding, then pooled and co-amplified after Illumina adapter ligation. The study at large found these results: Significantly higher frequencies in patients than in controls were found for about 5 TRBV segments, including TRBV5-6, TRBV5-1 and TRBV20-1. Direct clustering with F measure revealed strong co-clustering of samples prepared in the same batch, which led to a batch-effect correction. Compared with controls, multiple sclerosis patients had significantly lower normalized Chao1 diversity, a finding suggesting substantial peripheral T-cell clonal expansion. The control group was slightly older than the multiple sclerosis patient group.

The method behind the library was PCR. For sequencing, an Illumina HiSeq 2500 was employed. To reduce PCR and sequencing biases, unique molecular identifiers were built into the TCR beta cDNA libraries. Every 1 to 10 million input T cells yielded roughly 0.5 million cDNA molecules, meaning each molecule approximated one T cell. The same protocol used for the earlier healthy control dataset was applied to prepare and sequence the patient libraries. Within a given batch, samples were prepared together, multiplexed and sequenced on the same HiSeq lane. The study's processing was this. Raw barcoded reads were processed with MIGEC, discarding single-read molecular identifier groups before consensus assembly and CDR3 extraction. VDJtools was used for post-analysis of the clonotype tables, and diversity was normalized by down-sampling every dataset to the size of the smallest sample. Repertoire overlap clustering matched CDR3 amino acid but not nucleotide sequences to correct batch-related cross-sample contamination. The public reads were reprocessed in TCRdb via fastp at Q25 and MiXCR, keeping in-frame beta chains. Each entry is one CDR3 protein sequence, shown with its most common DNA and genes. The V and J calls reflect TCRdb's pipeline rather than the authors' work. The sample has about 430,000 distinct CDR3 sequences on record, approximately 38% of them singletons. Less than 10% of the sample is taken by the ten largest.

To demonstrate the VDJtools post-analysis software, the study profiled TCR beta repertoires from the peripheral blood of around 13 young patients with multiple sclerosis. The patients with multiple sclerosis were children and adolescents between roughly 6 and 17 years of age. This receptor chain uses TRBV29-1 and TRBJ2-7; the D segment cannot be called with confidence. The clonotype was recovered from a girl aged 2 to 10 with multiple sclerosis. Sequencing was done on a sample of blood. The CDR3 is CSVELETYEQYF. The nucleotides read TGCAGCGTGGAACTTGAGACCTACGAGCAGTACTTC.